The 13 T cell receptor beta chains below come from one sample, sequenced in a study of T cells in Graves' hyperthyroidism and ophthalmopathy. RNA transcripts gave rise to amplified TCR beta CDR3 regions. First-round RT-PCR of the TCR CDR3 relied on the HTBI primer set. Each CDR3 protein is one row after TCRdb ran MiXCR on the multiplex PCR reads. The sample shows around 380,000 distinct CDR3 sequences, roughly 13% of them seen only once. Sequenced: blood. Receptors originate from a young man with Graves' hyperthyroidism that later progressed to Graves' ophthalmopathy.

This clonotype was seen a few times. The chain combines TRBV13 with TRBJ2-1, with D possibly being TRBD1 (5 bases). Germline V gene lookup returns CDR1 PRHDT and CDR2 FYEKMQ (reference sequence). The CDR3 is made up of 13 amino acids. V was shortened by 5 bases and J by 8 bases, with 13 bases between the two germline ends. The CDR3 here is CASSPPSGYEQFF. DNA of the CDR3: TGTGCCAGCAGCCCACCCTCAGGGTATGAGCAGTTCTTC.

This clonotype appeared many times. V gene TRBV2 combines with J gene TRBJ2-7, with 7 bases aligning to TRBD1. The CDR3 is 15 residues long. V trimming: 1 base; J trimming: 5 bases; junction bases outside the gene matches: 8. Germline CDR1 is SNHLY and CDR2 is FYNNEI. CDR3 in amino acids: CASSEVRGPSHEQYF. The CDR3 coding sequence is TGTGCCAGCAGTGAAGTAAGGGGGCCGTCCCACGAGCAGTACTTC.

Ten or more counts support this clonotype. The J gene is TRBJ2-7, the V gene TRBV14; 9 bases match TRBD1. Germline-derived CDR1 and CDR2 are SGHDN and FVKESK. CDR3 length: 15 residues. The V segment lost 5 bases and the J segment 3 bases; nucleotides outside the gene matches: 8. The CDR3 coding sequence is TGTGCCAGCAGCGGACCGGGACAGGGAGACTACGAGCAGTACTTC. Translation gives CASSGPGQGDYEQYF.

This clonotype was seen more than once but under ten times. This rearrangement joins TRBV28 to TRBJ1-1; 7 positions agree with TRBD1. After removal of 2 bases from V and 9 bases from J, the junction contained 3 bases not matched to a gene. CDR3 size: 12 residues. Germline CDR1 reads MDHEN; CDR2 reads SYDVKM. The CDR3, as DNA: TGTGCCAGCAGTTTACGGACAGGCCAAGCTTTCTTT. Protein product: CASSLRTGQAFF. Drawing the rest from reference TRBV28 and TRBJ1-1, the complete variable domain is DVKVTQSSRYLVKRTGEKVFLECVQDMDHENMFWYRQDPGLGLRLIYFSYDVKMKEKGDIPEGYSVSREKKERFSLILESASTNQTSMYLCASSLRTGQAFFGQGTRLTVV.

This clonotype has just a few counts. The CDR3 here is CASTSRFLMYYGYTF. The DNA of the CDR3 is TGTGCCAGCACATCCCGGTTCCTCATGTACTATGGCTACACCTTC. The genes are TRBV6-1 and TRBJ1-2; D is ambiguous. The V gene lost 7 bases and the J gene lost 3 bases, with 18 bases spanning the gap. The length of the CDR3 is 15 residues. Germline V lookup: CDR1 MNHNS, CDR2 SASEGT.

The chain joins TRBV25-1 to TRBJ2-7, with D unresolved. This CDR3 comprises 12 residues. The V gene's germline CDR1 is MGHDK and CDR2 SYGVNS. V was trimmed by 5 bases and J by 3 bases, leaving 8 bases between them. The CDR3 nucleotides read TGTGCCAGCAGTTACTCTCTCTACGAGCAGTACTTC. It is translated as CASSYSLYEQYF.

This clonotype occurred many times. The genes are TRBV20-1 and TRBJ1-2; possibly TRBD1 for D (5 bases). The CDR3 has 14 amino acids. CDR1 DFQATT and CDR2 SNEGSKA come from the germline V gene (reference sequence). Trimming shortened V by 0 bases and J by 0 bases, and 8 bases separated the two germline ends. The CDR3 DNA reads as TGCAGTGCTAGAGAGGACATAACTAACTATGGCTACACCTTC. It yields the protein CSAREDITNYGYTF.

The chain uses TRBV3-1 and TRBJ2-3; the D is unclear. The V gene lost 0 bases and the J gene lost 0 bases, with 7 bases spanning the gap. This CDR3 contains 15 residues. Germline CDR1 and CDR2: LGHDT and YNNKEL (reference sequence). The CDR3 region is CASSQDPPSTDTQYF. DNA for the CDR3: TGTGCCAGCAGCCAAGACCCCCCTAGCACAGATACGCAGTATTTT.

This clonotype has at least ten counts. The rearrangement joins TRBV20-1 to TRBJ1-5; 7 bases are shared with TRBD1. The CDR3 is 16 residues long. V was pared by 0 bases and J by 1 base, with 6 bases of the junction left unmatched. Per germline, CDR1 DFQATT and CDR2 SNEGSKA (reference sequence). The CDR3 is CSARDMAGGSNQPQHF. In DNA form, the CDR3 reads TGCAGTGCTAGAGATATGGCAGGGGGAAGCAATCAGCCCCAGCATTTT.

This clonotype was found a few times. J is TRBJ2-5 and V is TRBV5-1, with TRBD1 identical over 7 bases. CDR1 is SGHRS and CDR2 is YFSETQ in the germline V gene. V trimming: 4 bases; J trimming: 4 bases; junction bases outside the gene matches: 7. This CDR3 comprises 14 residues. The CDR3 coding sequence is TGCGCCAGCAGCCCTCCGAGGGGGCCAGAGACCCAGTACTTC. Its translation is CASSPPRGPETQYF.

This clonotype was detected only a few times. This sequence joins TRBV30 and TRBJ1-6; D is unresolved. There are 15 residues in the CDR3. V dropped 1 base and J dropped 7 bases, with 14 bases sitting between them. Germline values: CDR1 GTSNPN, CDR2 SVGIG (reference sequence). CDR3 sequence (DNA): TGTGCCTGGAGTGGATCCGTCCTGGGCAATTCACCCCTCCACTTT. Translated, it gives CAWSGSVLGNSPLHF.

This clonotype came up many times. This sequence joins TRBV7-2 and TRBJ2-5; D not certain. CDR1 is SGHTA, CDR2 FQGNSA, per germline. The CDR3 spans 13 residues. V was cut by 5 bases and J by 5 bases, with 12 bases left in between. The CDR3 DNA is TGTGCCAGCAGCACCGGCCTAGGCGAGACCCAGTACTTC. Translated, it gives CASSTGLGETQYF. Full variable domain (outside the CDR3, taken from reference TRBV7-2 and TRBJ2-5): GAGVSQSPSNKVTEKGKDVELRCDPISGHTALYWYRQSLGQGLEFLIYFQGNSAPDKSGLPSDRFSAERTGGSVSTLTIQRTQQEDSAVYLCASSTGLGETQYFGPGTRLLVL.

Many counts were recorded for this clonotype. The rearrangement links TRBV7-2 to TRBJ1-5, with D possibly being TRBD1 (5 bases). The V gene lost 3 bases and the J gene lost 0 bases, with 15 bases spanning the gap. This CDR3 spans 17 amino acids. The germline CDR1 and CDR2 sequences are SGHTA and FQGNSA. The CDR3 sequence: CASSFSDSLYSNQPQHF. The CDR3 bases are TGTGCCAGCAGCTTTTCTGACAGCCTATATAGCAATCAGCCCCAGCATTTT.